This T cell receptor (beta chain) originates from a study of a mutant IDH1 vaccine in newly diagnosed glioma. Study-wide background: Visit V12 was at week 35; visit V13 was at week 47.

Concerning this clone itself: Its specificity is not known.

Findings of the study overall: Any relationship between pseudoprogression and changes in top peripheral T cell clonotypes seemed absent. Immune responses arising from the vaccine appeared in roughly 95% of patients.

Libraries were prepared by immunoSEQ multiplex PCR; TCRdb keeps only in-frame clonotypes and omits some of them. The sample shows about 55,000 clones, 80% to 85% of them seen only once. Time point here: week 35, safety follow-up. Mutant IDH1 20-mer peptide, at 300 ug, made up each vaccine dose, with topical imiquimod. Patients, over weeks 1, 3, 5, 7, 11, 15, 19 and 23, received a total of eight vaccinations. Per germline, CDR1 MNHNY and CDR2 SVGAGI (reference sequence). This CDR3 has 15 amino acids. The V gene lost 5 bases and the J gene lost 2 bases, with 16 bases spanning the gap. Material: PBMCs, obtained from a glioma patient whose treatment included an IDH1 peptide vaccine. J is TRBJ2-7 and V is TRBV6-6; D might be TRBD1 or TRBD2, each matching 5 bases. This TCR was sampled from a woman under 30 with glioma. In DNA form, the CDR3 reads TGTGCCAGCAGTCAGATCGACAGAGGGGCCTACGAGCAGTACTTC. Its protein product is CASSQIDRGAYEQYF.